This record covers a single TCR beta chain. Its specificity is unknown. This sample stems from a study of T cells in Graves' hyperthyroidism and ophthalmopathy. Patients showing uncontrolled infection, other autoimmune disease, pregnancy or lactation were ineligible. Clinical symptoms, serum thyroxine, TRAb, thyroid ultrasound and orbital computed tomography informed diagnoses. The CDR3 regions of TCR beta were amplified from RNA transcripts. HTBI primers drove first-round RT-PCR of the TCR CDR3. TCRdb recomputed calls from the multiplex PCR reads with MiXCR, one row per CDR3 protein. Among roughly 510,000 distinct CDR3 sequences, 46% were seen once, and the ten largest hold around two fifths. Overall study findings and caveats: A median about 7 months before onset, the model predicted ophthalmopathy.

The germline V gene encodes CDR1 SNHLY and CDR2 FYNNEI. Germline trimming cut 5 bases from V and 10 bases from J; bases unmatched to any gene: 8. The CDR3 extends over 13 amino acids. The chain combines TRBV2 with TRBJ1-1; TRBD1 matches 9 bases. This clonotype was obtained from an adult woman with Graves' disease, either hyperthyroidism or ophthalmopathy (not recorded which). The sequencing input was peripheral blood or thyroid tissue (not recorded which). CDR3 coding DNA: TGTGCCAGCAGTAAAACAGGGGGCGGTGCAGCTTTCTTT. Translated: CASSKTGGGAAFF.